This is a list of T cell receptor beta chains from one sample in a study of T-cell reconstitution after alpha-beta-depleted transplantation in children. TCRdb used MiXCR to reprocess the PCR reads, holding one entry per CDR3 protein. The sample lists around 440,000 distinct CDR3 sequences, about 10% occurring once. The source was PBMCs, collected before TCRalphabeta/CD19-depleted stem cell transplant. The receptors come from a child under 10 years old with inherited bone marrow failure, due to receive a stem cell transplant. Each CDR3 is given without its conserved first and last residue. The D gene is left open where the match is weak.

d_call	v_call	j_call	cdr3_aa
TRBD2	TRBV12-3/TRBV12-4	TRBJ2-3	ASGRSYGTGGPTDTQY
TRBD1	TRBV9	TRBJ2-6	ASSTGQDLANVLT
.	TRBV24-1	TRBJ2-7	ATSDSGHHEQY
.	TRBV6-5	TRBJ2-7	ASSYTRAYEQY
.	TRBV7-2	TRBJ1-3	ASSLIPGSPSGNTIY
TRBD1	TRBV28	TRBJ2-3	ASSPRQGGYTDTQY
.	TRBV7-6	TRBJ2-7	ASSSGFGGYEQY
.	TRBV6-5	TRBJ2-1	ASSLAAPIAYNEQF
.	TRBV7-9	TRBJ2-1	ASSLGSLPNEQF
TRBD1	TRBV7-2	TRBJ2-7	ASSRPGQSYEQY
.	TRBV7-6	TRBJ2-3	ASSSAPGHSTDTQY
.	TRBV28	TRBJ1-5	ASSLSGVGQPQH
.	TRBV18	TRBJ2-2	ASSLTSLSNTGELF
.	TRBV12-3/TRBV12-4	TRBJ2-5	ASSSAGTKY
TRBD1	TRBV18	TRBJ1-2	ASSPNQGAYGYT
.	TRBV29-1	TRBJ2-5	SESTLQETQY
.	TRBV7-2	TRBJ2-3	ASSLGPQGTTDTQY
TRBD2	TRBV4-3	TRBJ2-1	ASSQKPAGVNYNEQF
.	TRBV18	TRBJ2-2	ASSAATPGSGELF
TRBD1	TRBV7-2	TRBJ2-7	ASSLGTGAEQY
.	TRBV7-2	TRBJ2-3	ASSLVAQGSDTQY
.	TRBV29-1	TRBJ2-1	SVVGGLGEQF
.	TRBV4-1	TRBJ1-1	ASSQDGSGLGEAF
.	TRBV6-5	TRBJ2-1	ASSYDLPRSYNEQF
.	TRBV7-9	TRBJ2-1	ASSSPPKAPYNEQF
.	TRBV4-2	TRBJ2-1	ASSQETYNEQF
.	TRBV28	TRBJ2-1	ASSPMAESGLGEQF